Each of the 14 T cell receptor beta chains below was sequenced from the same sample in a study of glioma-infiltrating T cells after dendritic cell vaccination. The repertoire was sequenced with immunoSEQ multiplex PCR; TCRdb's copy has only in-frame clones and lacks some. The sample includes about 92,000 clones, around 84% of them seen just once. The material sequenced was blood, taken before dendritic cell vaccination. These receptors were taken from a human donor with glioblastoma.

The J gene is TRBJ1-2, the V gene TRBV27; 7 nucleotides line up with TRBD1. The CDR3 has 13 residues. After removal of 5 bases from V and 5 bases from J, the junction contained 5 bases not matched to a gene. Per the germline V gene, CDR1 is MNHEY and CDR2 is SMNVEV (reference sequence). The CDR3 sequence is CASSPQGLYGYTF. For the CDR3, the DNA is TGTGCCAGCAGTCCACAGGGGTTATATGGCTACACCTTC.

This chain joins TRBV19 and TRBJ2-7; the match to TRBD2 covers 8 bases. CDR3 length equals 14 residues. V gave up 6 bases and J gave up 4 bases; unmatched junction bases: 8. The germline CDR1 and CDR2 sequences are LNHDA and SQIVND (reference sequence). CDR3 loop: CASRPQAGVYEQYF. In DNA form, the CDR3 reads TGTGCCAGTAGGCCCCAAGCGGGAGTTTACGAGCAGTACTTC.

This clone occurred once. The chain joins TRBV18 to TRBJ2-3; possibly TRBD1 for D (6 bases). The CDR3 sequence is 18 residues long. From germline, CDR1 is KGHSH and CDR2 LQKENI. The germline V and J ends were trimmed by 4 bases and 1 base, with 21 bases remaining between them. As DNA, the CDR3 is TGTGCCAGCTCACTCGAAATAACCACAGGGTCACGCACAGATACGCAGTATTTT. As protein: CASSLEITTGSRTDTQYF.

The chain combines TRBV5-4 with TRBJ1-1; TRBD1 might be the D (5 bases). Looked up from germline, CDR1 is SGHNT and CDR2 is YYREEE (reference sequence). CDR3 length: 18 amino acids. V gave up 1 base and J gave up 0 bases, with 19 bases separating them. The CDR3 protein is CASSLLSTGAGMNTEAFF. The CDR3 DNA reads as TGTGCCAGCAGCTTGCTTTCGACTGGGGCCGGCATGAACACTGAAGCTTTCTTT.

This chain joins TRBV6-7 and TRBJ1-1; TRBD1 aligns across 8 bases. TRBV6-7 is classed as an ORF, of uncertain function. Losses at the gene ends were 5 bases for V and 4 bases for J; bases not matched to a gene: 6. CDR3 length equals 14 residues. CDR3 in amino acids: CASSRRTGTTEAFF. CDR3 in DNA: TGTGCCAGCAGTCGCCGGACAGGGACCACTGAAGCTTTCTTT.

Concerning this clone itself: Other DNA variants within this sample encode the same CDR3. The CDR3 sequence is CASSLGRGRNEQFF. CDR3 bases: TGTGCCAGCAGCTTAGGGAGGGGTAGGAATGAGCAGTTCTTC. The rearrangement joins TRBV7-7 to TRBJ2-1; D possibly corresponds to TRBD2 (6 bases). CDR1 and CDR2 from the germline V gene are SSHAT and FNYEAQ (reference sequence). The CDR3 is made up of 14 amino acids. V lost 1 base and J lost 7, with 11 bases in between.

As DNA, the CDR3 is TGTGCCAGCAGTCCATCGGGACTAGCGGGGGGAAATGAGCAGTTCTTC. Translating gives CASSPSGLAGGNEQFF. The chain couples TRBV2 to TRBJ2-1, with 15 bases matching TRBD2. This CDR3 spans 16 amino acids. The junction had 6 bases not matched to a gene; V was cut back by 5 bases and J by 7 bases. The V gene's germline CDR1 is SNHLY and CDR2 FYNNEI. The variable domain in full, completed from reference TRBV2 and TRBJ2-1, reads EPEVTQTPSHQVTQMGQEVILRCVPISNHLYFYWYRQILGQKVEFLVSFYNNEISEKSEIFDDQFSVERPDGSNFTLKIRSTKLEDSAMYFCASSPSGLAGGNEQFFGPGTRLTVL.

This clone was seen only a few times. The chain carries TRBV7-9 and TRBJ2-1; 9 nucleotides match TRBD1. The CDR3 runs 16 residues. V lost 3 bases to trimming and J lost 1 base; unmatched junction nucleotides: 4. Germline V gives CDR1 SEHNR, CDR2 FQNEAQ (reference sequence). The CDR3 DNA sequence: TGTGCCAGCAGCTTCATTGGGACAGGGTCCTACAATGAGCAGTTCTTC. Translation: CASSFIGTGSYNEQFF.

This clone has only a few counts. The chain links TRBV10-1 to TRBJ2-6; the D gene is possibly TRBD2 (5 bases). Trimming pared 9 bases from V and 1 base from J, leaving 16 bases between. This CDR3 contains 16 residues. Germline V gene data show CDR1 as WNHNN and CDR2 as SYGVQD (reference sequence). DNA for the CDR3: TGCGCCAGACGGGAAAGGGCAACATCTGGGGCCAACGTCCTGACTTTC. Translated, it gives CARRERATSGANVLTF.

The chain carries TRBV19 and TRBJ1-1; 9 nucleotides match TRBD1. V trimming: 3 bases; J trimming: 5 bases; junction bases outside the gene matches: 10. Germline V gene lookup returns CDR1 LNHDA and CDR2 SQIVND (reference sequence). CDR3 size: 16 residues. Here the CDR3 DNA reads TGTGCCAGTAGTATTTGGGACAGGGATCCGAGGACTGAAGCTTTCTTT. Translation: CASSIWDRDPRTEAFF.

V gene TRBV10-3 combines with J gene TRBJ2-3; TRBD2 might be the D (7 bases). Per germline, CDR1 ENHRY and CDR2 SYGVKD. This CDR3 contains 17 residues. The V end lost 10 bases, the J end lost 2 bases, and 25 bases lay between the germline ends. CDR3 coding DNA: TGTGCCACGGGGGCCTGGGGCTCGGGGGGTAACACAGATACGCAGTATTTT. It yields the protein CATGAWGSGGNTDTQYF.

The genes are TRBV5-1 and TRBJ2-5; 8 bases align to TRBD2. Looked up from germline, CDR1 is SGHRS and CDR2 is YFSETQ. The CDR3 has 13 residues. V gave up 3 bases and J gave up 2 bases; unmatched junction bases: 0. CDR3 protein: CASSSGGQETQYF. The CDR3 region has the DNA TGCGCCAGCAGCTCGGGGGGGCAAGAGACCCAGTACTTC.

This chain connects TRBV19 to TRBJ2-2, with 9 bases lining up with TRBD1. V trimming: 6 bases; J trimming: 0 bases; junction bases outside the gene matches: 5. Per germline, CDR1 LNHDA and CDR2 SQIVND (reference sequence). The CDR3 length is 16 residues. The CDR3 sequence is CASRPGQGSNTGELFF. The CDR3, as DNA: TGTGCCAGTAGGCCCGGACAGGGGTCGAACACCGGGGAGCTGTTTTTT.

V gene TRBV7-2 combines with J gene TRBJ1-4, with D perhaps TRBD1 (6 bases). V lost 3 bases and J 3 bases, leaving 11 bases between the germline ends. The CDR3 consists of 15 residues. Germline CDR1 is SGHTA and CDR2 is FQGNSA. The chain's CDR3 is CASSLLQGSNEKLFF. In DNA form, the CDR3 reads TGTGCCAGCAGCTTGCTACAGGGATCTAATGAAAAACTGTTTTTT.